The 27 T cell receptor beta chains below come from one sample, sequenced in a study of shared clonotypes between healthy human individuals. Produced via immunoSEQ multiplex PCR; TCRdb's table is partial and in-frame only. The sample lists roughly 2.5 million clones; 85% to 95% were seen once. What was sequenced was naive CD4+ T cells sorted from blood. Subset defined: CD45RA+ positively selected. The receptors shown here come from a man in his late teens or twenties in good health.

The chain joins TRBV6-1 to TRBJ1-1; D is unclear. Germline V lookup: CDR1 MNHNS, CDR2 SASEGT. The CDR3 sequence is 13 residues long. Deletions cut 3 bases from V and 3 bases from J, with 8 bases between. The CDR3, as DNA: TGTGCCAGCAGTGACCCCAGCCACACTGAAGCTTTCTTT. Amino acids: CASSDPSHTEAFF.

J is TRBJ2-1 and V is TRBV7-2; TRBD2 matches at 14 bases. Germline-derived CDR1 and CDR2 are SGHTA and FQGNSA. This CDR3 is built from 15 residues. J lost 11 bases, V lost 3 bases, and 6 bases had no gene match. The CDR3 nucleotides read TGTGCCAGCAGCTTCGTAGGGACTAGCGGGGGTCAGCAGTTCTTC. It encodes CASSFVGTSGGQQFF.

The gene calls are TRBV7-9 and TRBJ1-2, with TRBD1 matching 9 bases. Germline lookup yields CDR1 SEHNR and CDR2 FQNEAQ (reference sequence). The CDR3 consists of 15 residues. V dropped 1 base and J dropped 3; count of bases not matched to a gene: 3. The CDR3 DNA follows: TGTGCCAGCAGCTTAGGGGACAGGGATCACTATGGCTACACCTTC. This codes for CASSLGDRDHYGYTF.

The CDR3 DNA reads as TGTGCCAGCAGCGTAGAAACAGGGTCATCCTACGAGCAGTACTTC. Protein product: CASSVETGSSYEQYF. The V gene is TRBV9, the J gene TRBJ2-7, with TRBD1 as a possible D gene (6 bases). Trimming removed 0 bases at V and 1 base at J, with 11 bases between. CDR3 length equals 15 residues. From germline, CDR1 is SGDLS and CDR2 YYNGEE.

V and J are TRBV5-1 and TRBJ2-3; 8 bases are a match to TRBD1. Germline trimming cut 4 bases from V and 4 bases from J; bases unmatched to any gene: 8. Per germline, CDR1 SGHRS and CDR2 YFSETQ. The CDR3 length is 15 residues. CDR3 coding DNA: TGCGCCAGCAGCGTCCAAGGACAGGGTGCAGATACGCAGTATTTT. Amino acid sequence: CASSVQGQGADTQYF.

J is TRBJ2-7 and V is TRBV5-8; 7 bases match TRBD2. Germline CDR1 and CDR2: SGHTS and YDEGEE. The CDR3 contains 13 residues. V trimming: 4 bases; J trimming: 0 bases; junction bases outside the gene matches: 1. CDR3 residues: CASSRGVSYEQYF. The CDR3 bases are TGTGCCAGCAGCCGGGGGGTCTCCTACGAGCAGTACTTC.

The chain is built from TRBV5-1 and TRBJ2-3; D is undetermined. V was cut by 7 bases and J by 0 bases, with 15 bases left in between. The CDR3 is 15 amino acids. The germline V gene has CDR1 SGHRS and CDR2 YFSETQ. The CDR3 DNA sequence: TGCGCCAGCTCTGAGGAGCCCTATAGCACAGATACGCAGTATTTT. Protein: CASSEEPYSTDTQYF.

J is TRBJ2-2 and V is TRBV19; 9 bases line up with TRBD1. CDR3 size: 15 residues. Unmatched junction bases numbered 5, after V lost 5 bases and J lost 4 bases. The germline V gene encodes CDR1 LNHDA and CDR2 SQIVND (reference sequence). DNA for the CDR3: TGTGCCAGTAGTTTTCGGACAGGGGTCACCGGGGAGCTGTTTTTT. Amino acid sequence: CASSFRTGVTGELFF.

This chain links TRBV19 with TRBJ2-7; TRBD1 aligns across 9 bases. This CDR3 contains 16 residues. After removal of 6 bases from V and 2 bases from J, the junction contained 11 bases not matched to a gene. Germline V lookup: CDR1 LNHDA, CDR2 SQIVND (reference sequence). The CDR3 DNA reads TGTGCCAGTAGCCCGGGACAGGGCCCAAGGCCCTACGAGCAGTACTTC. Its translation is CASSPGQGPRPYEQYF. The full variable domain, in which reference TRBV19 and TRBJ2-7 provide the parts outside the CDR3, is DGGITQSPKYLFRKEGQNVTLSCEQNLNHDAMYWYRQDPGQGLRLIYYSQIVNDFQKGDIAEGYSVSREKKESFPLTVTSAQKNPTAFYLCASSPGQGPRPYEQYFGPGTRLTVT.

This chain uses TRBV2 with TRBJ2-7, with TRBD1 matching 7 bases. The J segment lost 3 bases and the V segment lost 1 base, leaving 6 bases of the junction unmatched. Per germline, CDR1 SNHLY and CDR2 FYNNEI. There are 15 residues in the CDR3. The CDR3 DNA reads TGTGCCAGCAGTGAAGTCATGAGGACAGGCTACGAGCAGTACTTC. It encodes CASSEVMRTGYEQYF.

With regard to this clone: This CDR3 is also generated by other DNA sequences in the sample. This chain uses TRBV10-3 with TRBJ1-6, with TRBD1 as a possible D gene (6 bases). Trimming left V 6 bases short and J 8 bases short, with 11 bases between. This CDR3 is built from 13 residues. Germline values: CDR1 ENHRY, CDR2 SYGVKD. In DNA form, the CDR3 reads TGTGCCATCAGCCAACAGGGTGATTCACCCCTCCACTTT. Translated: CAISQQGDSPLHF.

The chain carries TRBV7-2 and TRBJ2-7, with 9 bases that match TRBD1. The CDR3 is made up of 15 amino acids. Germline values: CDR1 SGHTA, CDR2 FQGNSA. V lost 3 bases and J lost 6; bases outside the gene matches: 9. Here the CDR3 reads CASSLEQGARGEQYF. The CDR3 coding sequence is TGTGCCAGCAGCTTGGAACAGGGGGCCCGGGGCGAGCAGTACTTC.

The chain carries TRBV27 and TRBJ1-5; TRBD1 matches 7 bases. J lost 1 base, V lost 8 bases, and 8 bases had no gene match. The germline gives CDR1 MNHEY, CDR2 SMNVEV (reference sequence). The length of the CDR3 is 15 residues. The CDR3 loop is CASGRTGGSNQPQHF. The CDR3 DNA sequence: TGTGCCAGCGGGCGGACAGGTGGGAGCAATCAGCCCCAGCATTTT.

V usage is TRBV5-8 and J usage is TRBJ2-5; D may be TRBD2 (5 bases). Germline lookup yields CDR1 SGHTS and CDR2 YDEGEE. V lost 0 bases and J 4 bases, leaving 10 bases between the germline ends. This CDR3 contains 14 residues. In DNA, the CDR3 is TGTGCCAGCAGCTTGGGGCCGGGATTAGAGACCCAGTACTTC. Residues: CASSLGPGLETQYF. Full variable domain (remainder filled in from reference TRBV5-8 and TRBJ2-5): EAGVTQSPTHLIKTRGQQATLRCSPISGHTSVYWYQQALGLGLQFLLWYDEGEERNRGNFPPRFSGRQFPNYSSELNVNALELEDSALYLCASSLGPGLETQYFGPGTRLLVL.

CDR3 nucleotides: TGTGCCTGTAGGGTCCGCCCTAATGAAAAACTGTTTTTT. It yields the protein CACRVRPNEKLFF. The chain is built from TRBV30 and TRBJ1-4, with D hard to call. Germline-derived CDR1 and CDR2 are GTSNPN and SVGIG (reference sequence). This CDR3 spans 13 amino acids. V lost 6 bases and J lost 3, with 11 bases in between.

The rearrangement joins TRBV7-2 to TRBJ2-1; no reliable D call. Germline-derived CDR1 and CDR2 are SGHTA and FQGNSA. The CDR3 has 13 residues. Deletions cut 2 bases from V and 12 bases from J, with 14 bases between. DNA of the CDR3: TGTGCCAGCAGCTTATTTGTCCCGAAGGGGCAGTTCTTC. Translation gives CASSLFVPKGQFF.

The chain has TRBV6-1 and TRBJ2-3; 7 positions agree with TRBD1. Trimming removed 4 bases from V and 1 base from J; junction bases left unmatched: 8. This CDR3 has 16 amino acids. Germline assignment: CDR1 MNHNS and CDR2 SASEGT. CDR3 sequence: CASSGNRGIGTDTQYF. CDR3 nucleotides: TGTGCCAGCAGTGGAAACAGGGGAATAGGCACAGATACGCAGTATTTT.

This sequence joins TRBV30 and TRBJ2-5, with D possibly matching TRBD2 (6 bases). The CDR3 sequence is 15 residues long. Per germline, CDR1 GTSNPN and CDR2 SVGIG (reference sequence). Trimming took 0 bases from V and 4 from J, leaving 15 bases between them. The CDR3 DNA reads TGTGCCTGGAGTGTTAATTTAGCGGCGACAGAGACCCAGTACTTC. Amino acids: CAWSVNLAATETQYF.

The count of this clone is one. The chain employs TRBV5-1 and TRBJ2-2, with TRBD2 matching over 12 bases. This CDR3 spans 17 amino acids. Trimming took 0 bases from V and 7 from J; bases not matched to a gene: 7. Germline CDR1 and CDR2: SGHRS and YFSETQ. CDR3 sequence: CASSLVLAGGSGGELFF. CDR3 sequence (DNA): TGCGCCAGCAGCTTGGTACTAGCGGGAGGATCTGGCGGGGAGCTGTTTTTT. Full variable domain (missing parts from reference TRBV5-1 and TRBJ2-2): KAGVTQTPRYLIKTRGQQVTLSCSPISGHRSVSWYQQTPGQGLQFLFEYFSETQRNKGNFPGRFSGRQFSNSRSEMNVSTLELGDSALYLCASSLVLAGGSGGELFFGEGSRLTVL.

The chain employs TRBV5-1 and TRBJ1-1, with a tentative D call TRBD1 (5 bases). This CDR3 has 13 amino acids. Per the germline V gene, CDR1 is SGHRS and CDR2 is YFSETQ. The V end lost 4 bases, the J end lost 4 bases, and 11 bases lay between the germline ends. The CDR3 nucleotides read TGCGCCAGCAGCCGCCGGGACGGCACTGAAGCTTTCTTT. Its translation: CASSRRDGTEAFF. The complete variable domain, with remaining parts taken from reference TRBV5-1 and TRBJ1-1, reads KAGVTQTPRYLIKTRGQQVTLSCSPISGHRSVSWYQQTPGQGLQFLFEYFSETQRNKGNFPGRFSGRQFSNSRSEMNVSTLELGDSALYLCASSRRDGTEAFFGQGTRLTVV.

The rearrangement links TRBV9 to TRBJ2-2; no clear D. CDR1 and CDR2 (germline): SGDLS, YYNGEE. The length of the CDR3 is 14 residues. Trimming removed 2 bases at V and 2 bases at J, with 7 bases between. The CDR3 coding sequence is TGTGCCAGCAGCGTTTACGGAAACACCGGGGAGCTGTTTTTT. This codes for CASSVYGNTGELFF.

The J gene is TRBJ2-5, the V gene TRBV14, with D tentatively TRBD1 (5 bases). The V end was cut by 0 bases, the J end by 4 bases, with 15 bases between. Germline CDR1 reads SGHDN; CDR2 reads FVKESK. The CDR3 sequence is 16 residues long. The CDR3 sequence: CASSQDSRARRETQYF. The CDR3 bases are TGTGCCAGCAGCCAAGATAGCAGGGCCCGGAGAGAGACCCAGTACTTC.

The DNA for the CDR3 is TGTGCCAGCAGTTCCCTCCGGGCAGATACGCAGTATTTT. Its translation: CASSSLRADTQYF. The rearrangement uses TRBV6-6 and TRBJ2-3; no definite D call. Germline assignment: CDR1 MNHNY and CDR2 SVGAGI (reference sequence). V was pared by 4 bases and J by 4 bases, with 9 bases between. The CDR3 is made up of 13 amino acids.

The chain has TRBV4-1 and TRBJ1-1; maybe TRBD1 (5 bases). V was clipped by 4 bases and J by 1 base, with 13 bases between them. The germline gives CDR1 MGHRA, CDR2 YSYEKL. CDR3 size: 15 residues. The CDR3 region has the DNA TGCGCCAGCAGCCTCAGGGAGGGCGGGAACACTGAAGCTTTCTTT. As protein: CASSLREGGNTEAFF.

The chain has TRBV10-3 and TRBJ1-3; D might be TRBD1 (5 bases). There are 16 residues in the CDR3. With 0 bases removed from V and 0 bases from J, the gap between germline ends came to 9 bases. CDR1 is ENHRY, CDR2 SYGVKD, per germline. CDR3 residues: CAISESPGASGNTIYF. The CDR3 DNA is TGTGCCATCAGTGAGTCCCCCGGGGCCTCTGGAAACACCATATATTTT.

V usage is TRBV10-3 and J usage is TRBJ2-5; D possibly uses TRBD1 or TRBD2 (5 bases each). CDR3 length equals 12 residues. The germline CDR1 and CDR2 sequences are ENHRY and SYGVKD. V dropped 0 bases and J dropped 12 bases, with 11 bases sitting between them. CDR3 in DNA: TGTGCCATCAGTGAGTCGGAGGACATAAAGTACTTC. As protein: CAISESEDIKYF.

This clone was seen a handful of times. This chain joins TRBV27 and TRBJ1-2, with a possible D match to TRBD1 (5 bases). Germline values: CDR1 MNHEY, CDR2 SMNVEV (reference sequence). The CDR3 is 13 amino acids. Trimming left V 6 bases short and J 4 bases short, with 12 bases between. In nucleotides, the CDR3 is TGTGCCAGCAGGAGGGGCCTTATCTATGGCTACACCTTC. Amino acid sequence: CASRRGLIYGYTF.